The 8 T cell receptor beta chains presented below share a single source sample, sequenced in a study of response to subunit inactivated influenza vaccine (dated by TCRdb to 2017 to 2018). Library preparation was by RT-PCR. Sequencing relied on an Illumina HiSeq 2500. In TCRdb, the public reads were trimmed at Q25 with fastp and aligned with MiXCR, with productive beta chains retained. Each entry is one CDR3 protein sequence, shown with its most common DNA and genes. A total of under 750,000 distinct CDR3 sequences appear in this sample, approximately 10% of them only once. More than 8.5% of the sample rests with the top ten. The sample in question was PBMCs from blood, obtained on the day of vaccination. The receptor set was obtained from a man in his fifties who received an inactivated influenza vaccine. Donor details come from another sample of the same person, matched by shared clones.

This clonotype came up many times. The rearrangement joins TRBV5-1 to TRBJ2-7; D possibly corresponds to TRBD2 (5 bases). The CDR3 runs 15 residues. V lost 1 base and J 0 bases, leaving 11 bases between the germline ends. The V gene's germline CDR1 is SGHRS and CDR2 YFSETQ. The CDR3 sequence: CASSLSGLNSYEQYF. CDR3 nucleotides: TGCGCCAGCAGCTTGAGTGGACTTAACTCCTACGAGCAGTACTTC.

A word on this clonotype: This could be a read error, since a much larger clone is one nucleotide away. The CDR3 loop reads CAIAGGSPSTDTQYF. CDR3 coding DNA: TGTGCCATCGCCGGAGGGAGTCCTAGCACAGATACGCAGTATTTT. V is TRBV10-3 and J is TRBJ2-3, with D perhaps matching TRBD2 (6 bases). The CDR3 spans 15 residues. CDR1 ENHRY and CDR2 SYGVKD come from the germline V gene. Trimming stripped 8 bases from V and 0 bases from J, with 15 bases between.

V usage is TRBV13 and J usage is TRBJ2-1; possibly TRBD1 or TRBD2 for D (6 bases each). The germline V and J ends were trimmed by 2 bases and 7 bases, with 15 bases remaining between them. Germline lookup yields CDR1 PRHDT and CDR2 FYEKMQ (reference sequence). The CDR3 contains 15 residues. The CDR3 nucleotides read TGTGCCAGCAGCTTACGTACGGGGGCATCGAATGAGCAGTTCTTC. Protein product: CASSLRTGASNEQFF.

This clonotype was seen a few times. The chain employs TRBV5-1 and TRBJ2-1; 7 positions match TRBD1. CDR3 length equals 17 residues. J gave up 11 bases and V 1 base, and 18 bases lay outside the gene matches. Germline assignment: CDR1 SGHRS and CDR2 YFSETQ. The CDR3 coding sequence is TGCGCCAGCAGCTTGAACACCGGGACAGAAATCCCAAATCAGCAGTTCTTC. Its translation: CASSLNTGTEIPNQQFF.

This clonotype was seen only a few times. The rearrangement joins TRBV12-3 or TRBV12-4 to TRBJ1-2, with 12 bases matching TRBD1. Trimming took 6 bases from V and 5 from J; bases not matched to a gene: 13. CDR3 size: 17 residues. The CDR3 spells CASRRSGTGGLVYGYTF. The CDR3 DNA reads TGTGCCAGCAGACGATCCGGGACAGGGGGCTTAGTTTATGGCTACACCTTC.

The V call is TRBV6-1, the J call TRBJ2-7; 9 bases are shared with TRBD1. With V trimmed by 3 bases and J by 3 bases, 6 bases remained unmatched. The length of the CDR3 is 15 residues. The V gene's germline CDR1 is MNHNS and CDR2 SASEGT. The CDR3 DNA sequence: TGTGCCAGCAGTGACCCACAGGGGGCGGTCTACGAGCAGTACTTC. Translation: CASSDPQGAVYEQYF.

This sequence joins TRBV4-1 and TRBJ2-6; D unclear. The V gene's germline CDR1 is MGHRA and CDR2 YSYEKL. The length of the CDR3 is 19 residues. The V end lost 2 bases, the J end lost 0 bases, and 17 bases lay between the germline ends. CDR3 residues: CASSQINWQLRSGANVLTF. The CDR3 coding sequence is TGCGCCAGCAGCCAAATTAATTGGCAGCTACGCTCTGGGGCCAACGTCCTGACTTTC.

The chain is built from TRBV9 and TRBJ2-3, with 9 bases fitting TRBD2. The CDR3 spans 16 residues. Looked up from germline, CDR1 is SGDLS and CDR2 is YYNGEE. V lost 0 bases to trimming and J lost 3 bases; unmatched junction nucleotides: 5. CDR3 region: CASSVGISGGTDTQYF. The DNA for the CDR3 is TGTGCCAGCAGCGTAGGAATAAGCGGGGGGACAGATACGCAGTATTTT.